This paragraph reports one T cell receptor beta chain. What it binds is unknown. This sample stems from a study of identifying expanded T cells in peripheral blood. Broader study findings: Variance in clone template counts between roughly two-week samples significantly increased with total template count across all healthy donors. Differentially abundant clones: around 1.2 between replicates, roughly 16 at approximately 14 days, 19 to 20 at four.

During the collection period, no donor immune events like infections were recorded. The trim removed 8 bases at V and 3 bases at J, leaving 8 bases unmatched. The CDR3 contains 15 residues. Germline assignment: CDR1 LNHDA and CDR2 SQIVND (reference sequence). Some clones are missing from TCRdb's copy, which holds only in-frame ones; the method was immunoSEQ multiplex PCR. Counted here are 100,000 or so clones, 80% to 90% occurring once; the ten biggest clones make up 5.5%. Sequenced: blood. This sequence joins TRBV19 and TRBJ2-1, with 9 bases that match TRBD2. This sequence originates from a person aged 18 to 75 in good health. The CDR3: CASRPSGVIYNEQFF. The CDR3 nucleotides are TGTGCCAGTCGCCCTAGCGGGGTGATCTACAATGAGCAGTTCTTC.